This TCR beta chain appears in the sequencing data of a study of PD-L1 blockade in urothelial cancer. The CDR3 loop spans 17 amino acids. Trimming removed 0 bases from V and 2 bases from J; junction bases left unmatched: 5. The V gene's germline CDR1 is LGHNA and CDR2 YSLEER. This clone was seen only once. Produced via immunoSEQ multiplex PCR; TCRdb's table is partial and in-frame only. The sample records nearly 30,000 clones, 87% being singletons. The chain joins TRBV4-3 to TRBJ2-3; 10 bases line up with TRBD1. The TCR comes from a man aged 50 or older with urothelial cancer. The input for sequencing was PBMCs, taken around atezolizumab (anti-PD-L1) treatment. The CDR3 here is CASSQDLTGGYTDTQYF. As DNA, the CDR3 is TGCGCCAGCAGCCAAGATTTGACAGGGGGCTACACAGATACGCAGTATTTT.